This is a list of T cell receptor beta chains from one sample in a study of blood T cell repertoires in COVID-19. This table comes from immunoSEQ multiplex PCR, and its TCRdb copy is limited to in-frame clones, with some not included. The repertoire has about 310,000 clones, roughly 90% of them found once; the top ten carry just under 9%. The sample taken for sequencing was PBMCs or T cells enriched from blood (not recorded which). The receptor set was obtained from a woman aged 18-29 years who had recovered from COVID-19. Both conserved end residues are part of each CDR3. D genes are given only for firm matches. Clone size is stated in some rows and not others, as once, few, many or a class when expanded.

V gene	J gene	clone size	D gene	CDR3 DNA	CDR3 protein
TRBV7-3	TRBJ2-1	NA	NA	TGTGCCAGCAGCTTTTCTCTTGGAGGGACCGGACCCTACAATGAGCAGTTCTTC	CASSFSLGGTGPYNEQFF
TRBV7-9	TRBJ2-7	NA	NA	TGTGCCAGCAGCTTAAGGGCTAGCTTATCCGAGCAGTACTTC	CASSLRASLSEQYF
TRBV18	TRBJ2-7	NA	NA	TGTGCCAGCTCACCATCCCAGTCAGACTACGAGCAGTACTTC	CASSPSQSDYEQYF
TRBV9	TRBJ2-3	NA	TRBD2	TGTGCCAGCAGCTTGGTACTAGCGGGGGGGACAGATACGCAGTATTTT	CASSLVLAGGTDTQYF
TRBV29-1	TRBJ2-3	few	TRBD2	TGCAGCGTCCGACTAGCGGGAGGCAGCACAGATACGCAGTATTTT	CSVRLAGGSTDTQYF
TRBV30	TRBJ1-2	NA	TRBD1	TGTGCCTGGAGCGGACAGGGGTTCGGAGGCTACACCTTC	CAWSGQGFGGYTF
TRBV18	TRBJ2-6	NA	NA	TGTGCCAGCTCACCATGGGCAGGCGGTCCAACGTCCGGGGATTCTGGGGCCAACGTCCTGACTTTC	CASSPWAGGPTSGDSGANVLTF
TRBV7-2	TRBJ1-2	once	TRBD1	TGTGCCAGCAGCTTAGCTGGGACAGGGGCGGCCGGCTACACCTTC	CASSLAGTGAAGYTF
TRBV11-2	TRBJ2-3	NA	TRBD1	TGTGCCAGCAGCCCGACAGGGGGTAAGGATACGCAGTATTTT	CASSPTGGKDTQYF
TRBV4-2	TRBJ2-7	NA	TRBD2	TGTGCCAGCAGCCAAGTTAGGACTAGCGGGCGATACGAGCAGTACTTC	CASSQVRTSGRYEQYF
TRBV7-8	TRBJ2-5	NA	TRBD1	TGTGCCAGCAGCCTGCACCCGGCCTCCTGGGACAGTAACGAAGAGACCCAGTACTTC	CASSLHPASWDSNEETQYF
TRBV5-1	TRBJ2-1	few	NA	TGCGCCAGCAGCTCACTCGGAGGGAATGAGCAGTTCTTC	CASSSLGGNEQFF
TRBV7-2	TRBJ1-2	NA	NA	TGTGCCAGCAGCTTAGCGAGACAGAACTATGGCTACACCTTC	CASSLARQNYGYTF
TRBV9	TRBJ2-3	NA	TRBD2	TGTGCCAGCAGCGTAGCACTAGCGGGGGGGGAAGATACGCAGTATTTT	CASSVALAGGEDTQYF
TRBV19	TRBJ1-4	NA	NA	TGTGCCAGTAGTATGGTTCCAGTCCCAACTAATGAAAAACTGTTTTTT	CASSMVPVPTNEKLFF
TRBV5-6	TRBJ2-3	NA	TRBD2	TGTGCCAGCAGCCGAGCGGGAGGGCCCTCAGATACGCAGTATTTT	CASSRAGGPSDTQYF
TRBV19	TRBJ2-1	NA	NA	TGTGCCAGTAGTTCCCGGGCCCGGGGCTCCTACAATGAGCAGTTCTTC	CASSSRARGSYNEQFF
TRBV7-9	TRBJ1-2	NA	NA	TGTGCCAGCAGCTCGGGGCGGGGTACAGTGGATGGCTACACCTTC	CASSSGRGTVDGYTF
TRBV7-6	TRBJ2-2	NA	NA	TGTGCCATTCGGCTAGCGTCGAACACCGGGGAGCTGTTTTTT	CAIRLASNTGELFF
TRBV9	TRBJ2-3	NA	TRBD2	TGTGCCAGCAGCGTAGCAGACGCGGGAGGGTTCACAGATACGCAGTATTTT	CASSVADAGGFTDTQYF
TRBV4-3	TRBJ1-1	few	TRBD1	TGCGCCAGCAGCCAAGGTGCAGTCAGGGGGTACACTGAAGCTTTCTTT	CASSQGAVRGYTEAFF
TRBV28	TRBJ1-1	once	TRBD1	TGTGCCAGCAGTTCCTTCGGGACAGGGGCGAACACTGAAGCTTTCTTT	CASSSFGTGANTEAFF
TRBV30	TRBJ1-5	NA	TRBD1	TGTGCCTGGAGTGTACTCCCTCACAGGACAGGATACAATCAGCCCCAGCATTTT	CAWSVLPHRTGYNQPQHF
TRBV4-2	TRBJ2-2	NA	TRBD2	TGTGCCAGCAGCCAATATTCGACTAGCGTCACGAACACCGGGGAGCTGTTTTTT	CASSQYSTSVTNTGELFF
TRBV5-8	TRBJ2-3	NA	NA	TGTGCCAGCAGCTTGGGTGGACAGCCTAGCACAGATACGCAGTATTTT	CASSLGGQPSTDTQYF
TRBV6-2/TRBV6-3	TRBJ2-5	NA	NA	TGTGCCAGCAGTTACCGCTACAGGGTCGGCCAAGAGACCCAGTACTTC	CASSYRYRVGQETQYF
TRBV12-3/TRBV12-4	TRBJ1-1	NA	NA	TGTGCCAGCAGCCCAGGGGTTAACACTGAAGCTTTCTTT	CASSPGVNTEAFF
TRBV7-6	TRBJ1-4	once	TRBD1	TGTGCCAGCAGCTTAGGGGGGACAGGCGGCGAAAAACTGTTTTTT	CASSLGGTGGEKLFF
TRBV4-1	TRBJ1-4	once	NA	TGCGCCAGCAGCCAAGCCCCAGGGGCCCTTAATGAAAAACTGTTTTTT	CASSQAPGALNEKLFF
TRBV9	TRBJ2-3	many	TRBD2	TGTGCCAGCAGCGTAGCTGGGGCGGGAGCAGATACGCAGTATTTT	CASSVAGAGADTQYF
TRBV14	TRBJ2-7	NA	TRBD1	TGTGCCAGCAGCCTGACAGGGAGTCGCTACGAGCAGTACTTC	CASSLTGSRYEQYF
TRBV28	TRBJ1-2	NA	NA	TGTGCCAGCAGCCCAGGGTCACGCTATGGCTACACCTTC	CASSPGSRYGYTF
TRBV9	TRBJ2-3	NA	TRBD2	TGTGCCAGCAGCCCAAGACTAGCGCAACGCACAGATACGCAGTATTTT	CASSPRLAQRTDTQYF
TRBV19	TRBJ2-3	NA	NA	TGTGCCAGTAGGGGACAAATAACAGATACGCAGTATTTT	CASRGQITDTQYF
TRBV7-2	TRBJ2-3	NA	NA	TGTGCCAGCAGCTTAGCGAGGGCCGGAGACTATACGCAGTATTTT	CASSLARAGDYTQYF
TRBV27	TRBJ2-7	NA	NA	TGTGCCAGCAGGATGACACTACAGGGGGGGGTGTGGGAGCAGTACTTC	CASRMTLQGGVWEQYF
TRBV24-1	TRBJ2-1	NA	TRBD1	TGTGCCACCAGTGACCCTACCAAGGACAGGACAGGCTCCTACAATGAGCAGTTCTTC	CATSDPTKDRTGSYNEQFF
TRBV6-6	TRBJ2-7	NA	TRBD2	TGTGCCAGCAGTTACATGCGGGAGAGCTCCTACGAGCAGTACTTC	CASSYMRESSYEQYF